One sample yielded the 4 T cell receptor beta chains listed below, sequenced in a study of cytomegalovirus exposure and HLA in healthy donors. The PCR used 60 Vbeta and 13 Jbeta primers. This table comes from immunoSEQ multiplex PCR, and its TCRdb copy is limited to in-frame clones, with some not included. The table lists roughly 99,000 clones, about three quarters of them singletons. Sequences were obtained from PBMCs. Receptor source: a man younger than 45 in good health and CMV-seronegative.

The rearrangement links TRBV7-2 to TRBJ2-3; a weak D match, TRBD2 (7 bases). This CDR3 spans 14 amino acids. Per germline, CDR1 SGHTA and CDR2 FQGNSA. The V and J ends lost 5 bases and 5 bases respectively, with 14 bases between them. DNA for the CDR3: TGTGCCAGCAGCCAAGGGGGGGCCATAGATACGCAGTATTTT. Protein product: CASSQGGAIDTQYF.

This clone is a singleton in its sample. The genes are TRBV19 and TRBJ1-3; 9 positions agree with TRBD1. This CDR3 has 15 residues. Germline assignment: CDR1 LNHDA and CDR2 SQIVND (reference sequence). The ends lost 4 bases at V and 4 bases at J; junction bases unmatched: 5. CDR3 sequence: CASSTGQGSGNTIYF. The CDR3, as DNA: TGTGCCAGTAGTACGGGACAGGGTTCGGGAAACACCATATATTTT.

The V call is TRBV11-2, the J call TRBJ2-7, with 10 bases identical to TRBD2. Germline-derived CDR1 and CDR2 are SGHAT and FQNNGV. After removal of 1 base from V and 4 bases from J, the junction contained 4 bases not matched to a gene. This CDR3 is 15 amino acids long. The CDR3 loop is CASSLVLAGAYEQYF. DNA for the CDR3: TGTGCCAGCAGCTTAGTTCTAGCGGGAGCGTACGAGCAGTACTTC.

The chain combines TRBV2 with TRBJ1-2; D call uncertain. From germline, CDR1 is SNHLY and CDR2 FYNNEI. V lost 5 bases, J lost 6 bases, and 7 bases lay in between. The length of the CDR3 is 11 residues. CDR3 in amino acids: CASSPSDGYTF. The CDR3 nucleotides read TGTGCCAGCAGTCCCAGTGATGGCTACACCTTC. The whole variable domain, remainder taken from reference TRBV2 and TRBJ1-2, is EPEVTQTPSHQVTQMGQEVILRCVPISNHLYFYWYRQILGQKVEFLVSFYNNEISEKSEIFDDQFSVERPDGSNFTLKIRSTKLEDSAMYFCASSPSDGYTFGSGTRLTVV.